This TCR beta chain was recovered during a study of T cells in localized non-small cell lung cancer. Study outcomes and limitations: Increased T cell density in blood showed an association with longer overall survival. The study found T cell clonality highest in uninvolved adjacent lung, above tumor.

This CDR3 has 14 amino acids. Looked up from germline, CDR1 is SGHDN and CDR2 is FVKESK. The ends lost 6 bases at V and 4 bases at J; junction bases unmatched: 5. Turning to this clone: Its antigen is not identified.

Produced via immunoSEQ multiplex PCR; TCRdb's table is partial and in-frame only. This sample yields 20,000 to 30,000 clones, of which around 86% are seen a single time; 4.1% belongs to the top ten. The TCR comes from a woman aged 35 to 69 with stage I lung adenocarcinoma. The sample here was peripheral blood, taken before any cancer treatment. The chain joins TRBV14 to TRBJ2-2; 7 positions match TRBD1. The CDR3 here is CASSPQGTTGELFF. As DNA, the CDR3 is TGTGCCAGCAGTCCACAGGGGACCACCGGGGAGCTGTTTTTT.